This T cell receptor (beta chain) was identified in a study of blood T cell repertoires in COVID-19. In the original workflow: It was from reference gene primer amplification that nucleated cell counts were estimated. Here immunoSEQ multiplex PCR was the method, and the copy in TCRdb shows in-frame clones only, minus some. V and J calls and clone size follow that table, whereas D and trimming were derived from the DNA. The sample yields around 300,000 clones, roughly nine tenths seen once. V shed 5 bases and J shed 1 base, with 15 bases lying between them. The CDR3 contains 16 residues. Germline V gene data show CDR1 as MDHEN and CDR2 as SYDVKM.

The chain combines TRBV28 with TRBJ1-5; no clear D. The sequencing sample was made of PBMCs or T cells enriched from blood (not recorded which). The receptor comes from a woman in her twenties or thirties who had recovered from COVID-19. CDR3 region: CASSPIVVWSNQPQHF. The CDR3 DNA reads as TGTGCCAGCAGTCCCATAGTAGTATGGAGCAATCAGCCCCAGCATTTT.